These T cell receptor beta chains were read from a single sample in a study of shared clonotypes between healthy human individuals. Sequenced by immunoSEQ multiplex PCR; TCRdb stores in-frame clones only, minus some. The sample lists millions of clones; 85% to 95% were seen once. The sequencing sample was made of naive CD4+ T cells sorted from blood. All receptors derive from a man between 18 and 29 years old in good health. The CDR3 runs from the conserved cysteine through the conserved F or W. Each record gives: D gene, J gene, V gene, clone size, CDR3 DNA, CDR3 protein. The D gene is left open where the match is weak. Clone size is given for some rows only: seen once, a few or many times, or a class if the clone is expanded.

D gene: -; J gene: TRBJ2-7; V gene: TRBV10-1; clone size: -; CDR3 DNA: TGCGCCAGCAGTGAAGGAACAGGGACCTACGAGCAGTACTTC; CDR3 protein: CASSEGTGTYEQYF
D gene: TRBD1; J gene: TRBJ1-2; V gene: TRBV6-5; clone size: -; CDR3 DNA: TGTGCCAGCAGTTTTGGGACAGGGCGTTATGGCTACACCTTC; CDR3 protein: CASSFGTGRYGYTF
D gene: -; J gene: TRBJ2-3; V gene: TRBV13; clone size: -; CDR3 DNA: TGTGCCAGCAGCTTTTTTGCGGGAAAAAGCACAGATACGCAGTATTTT; CDR3 protein: CASSFFAGKSTDTQYF
D gene: TRBD2; J gene: TRBJ2-3; V gene: TRBV30; clone size: -; CDR3 DNA: TGTGCCTGGATCGCACCGGGACTAGCGGGAGGGCCCCGGGATACGCAGTATTTT; CDR3 protein: CAWIAPGLAGGPRDTQYF
D gene: TRBD1; J gene: TRBJ2-1; V gene: TRBV30; clone size: -; CDR3 DNA: TGTGCCTGGAGTTCGATATCCGGGACAGGGTTGGTCAATGAGCAGTTCTTC; CDR3 protein: CAWSSISGTGLVNEQFF
D gene: -; J gene: TRBJ2-1; V gene: TRBV19; clone size: -; CDR3 DNA: TGTGCCAGTAGTATACAGGCAGGAGTGGTCAATGAGCAGTTCTTC; CDR3 protein: CASSIQAGVVNEQFF
D gene: TRBD1; J gene: TRBJ1-4; V gene: TRBV6-1; clone size: -; CDR3 DNA: TGTGCCAGCTCCCAGACAGGGCCGGGCGAAAAACTGTTTTTT; CDR3 protein: CASSQTGPGEKLFF
D gene: -; J gene: TRBJ1-5; V gene: TRBV6-5; clone size: -; CDR3 DNA: TGTGCCAGCAGTCTCCAACAGGGTTCTCAGCCCCAGCATTTT; CDR3 protein: CASSLQQGSQPQHF
D gene: -; J gene: TRBJ1-2; V gene: TRBV27; clone size: -; CDR3 DNA: TGTGCCAGCAGTTTATCGGGAGGGAATGGCTACACCTTC; CDR3 protein: CASSLSGGNGYTF
D gene: -; J gene: TRBJ1-2; V gene: TRBV6-5; clone size: -; CDR3 DNA: TGTGCCAGCAGTTCGATGGGAGGTGGCTACACCTTC; CDR3 protein: CASSSMGGGYTF
D gene: -; J gene: TRBJ2-1; V gene: TRBV10-2; clone size: -; CDR3 DNA: TGCGCCAGCAGTGAAGCTCTTATGTCTGATGAGCAGTTCTTC; CDR3 protein: CASSEALMSDEQFF
D gene: TRBD1; J gene: TRBJ2-7; V gene: TRBV2; clone size: once; CDR3 DNA: TGTGCCAGCACCGGACAGGGGAGTTCCTACGAGCAGTACTTC; CDR3 protein: CASTGQGSSYEQYF
D gene: -; J gene: TRBJ1-2; V gene: TRBV5-5; clone size: -; CDR3 DNA: TGTGCCAGCAGCCCGGGCCTAGCTAACTATGGCTACACCTTC; CDR3 protein: CASSPGLANYGYTF
D gene: -; J gene: TRBJ1-5; V gene: TRBV5-5; clone size: -; CDR3 DNA: TGTGCCAGCAGCGCCGGGACCCAAAGGGGACAGCCCCAGCATTTT; CDR3 protein: CASSAGTQRGQPQHF
D gene: -; J gene: TRBJ2-3; V gene: TRBV4-3; clone size: -; CDR3 DNA: TGCGCCAGCAGCCAAGAGTTGCGGCCGAGCACAGATACGCAGTATTTT; CDR3 protein: CASSQELRPSTDTQYF
D gene: TRBD1; J gene: TRBJ1-1; V gene: TRBV5-6; clone size: -; CDR3 DNA: TGTGCCAGCAGCTTGCTGGACAGGGTGAACACTGAAGCTTTCTTT; CDR3 protein: CASSLLDRVNTEAFF
D gene: -; J gene: TRBJ2-1; V gene: TRBV6-1; clone size: -; CDR3 DNA: TGTGCCAGCACAAGACAGTCATCAGGGCATGAGCAGTTCTTC; CDR3 protein: CASTRQSSGHEQFF
D gene: TRBD1; J gene: TRBJ1-2; V gene: TRBV6-6; clone size: once; CDR3 DNA: TGTGCCAGCAGTAGGGGGACAGGACCAGCTGGCTACACCTTC; CDR3 protein: CASSRGTGPAGYTF
D gene: -; J gene: TRBJ2-3; V gene: TRBV6-6; clone size: -; CDR3 DNA: TGTGCCAGCTGCCCGGACCTAATCATCACAGATACGCAGTATTTT; CDR3 protein: CASCPDLIITDTQYF
D gene: -; J gene: TRBJ2-6; V gene: TRBV6-5; clone size: -; CDR3 DNA: TGTGCCAGCAGTTATCCCGGGGATGGGGCCAACGTCCTGACTTTC; CDR3 protein: CASSYPGDGANVLTF
D gene: -; J gene: TRBJ1-3; V gene: TRBV18; clone size: -; CDR3 DNA: TGTGCCAGCTCACCACCAGGGACACCCGGTGACACCATATATTTT; CDR3 protein: CASSPPGTPGDTIYF
D gene: -; J gene: TRBJ2-2; V gene: TRBV5-1; clone size: -; CDR3 DNA: TGCGCCAGCAGATACAGTAACACCGGGGAGCTGTTTTTT; CDR3 protein: CASRYSNTGELFF
D gene: -; J gene: TRBJ2-1; V gene: TRBV5-1; clone size: -; CDR3 DNA: TGCGCCAGCAGCCAGCGGGCTCCTGAAGATGAGCAGTTCTTC; CDR3 protein: CASSQRAPEDEQFF
D gene: -; J gene: TRBJ2-1; V gene: TRBV19; clone size: -; CDR3 DNA: TGTGCCAGTAGTATAGATATGACAGGCAATGAGCAGTTCTTC; CDR3 protein: CASSIDMTGNEQFF
D gene: -; J gene: TRBJ2-7; V gene: TRBV28; clone size: once; CDR3 DNA: TGTGCCAGCAGTTTGCGGACTACCTACGAGCAGTACTTC; CDR3 protein: CASSLRTTYEQYF
D gene: TRBD1; J gene: TRBJ1-2; V gene: TRBV10-3; clone size: many; CDR3 DNA: TGTGCCATCAGTGGGAAAGGGGGCGACTATGGCTACACCTTC; CDR3 protein: CAISGKGGDYGYTF
D gene: TRBD1; J gene: TRBJ1-5; V gene: TRBV5-1; clone size: -; CDR3 DNA: TGCGCCAGCAGCGCTGGGACAGGCAATCAGCCCCAGCATTTT; CDR3 protein: CASSAGTGNQPQHF
D gene: -; J gene: TRBJ2-7; V gene: TRBV7-9; clone size: -; CDR3 DNA: TGTGCCAGCAGCTTTGTCTCTTACGAGCAGTACTTC; CDR3 protein: CASSFVSYEQYF
D gene: TRBD1; J gene: TRBJ1-6; V gene: TRBV6-1; clone size: -; CDR3 DNA: TGTGCCAGCAGTGCGCTAAGGGGGACAGTATTAAATTCACCCCTCCACTTT; CDR3 protein: CASSALRGTVLNSPLHF
D gene: -; J gene: TRBJ2-7; V gene: TRBV27; clone size: once; CDR3 DNA: TGTGCCAGCAGGTCATCAGGGGTGAGCGAGCAGTACTTC; CDR3 protein: CASRSSGVSEQYF
D gene: -; J gene: TRBJ1-2; V gene: TRBV29-1; clone size: -; CDR3 DNA: TGCAGCGTCCCGGGCGGGGACGGCTACACCTTC; CDR3 protein: CSVPGGDGYTF
D gene: -; J gene: TRBJ1-6; V gene: TRBV29-1; clone size: -; CDR3 DNA: TGCAGCGTTGAAAGAACGTGGGGACCCCTCCACTTT; CDR3 protein: CSVERTWGPLHF
D gene: -; J gene: TRBJ1-2; V gene: TRBV20-1; clone size: -; CDR3 DNA: TGCAGTACGACGGAGGCCTATGGCTACACCTTC; CDR3 protein: CSTTEAYGYTF
D gene: -; J gene: TRBJ2-5; V gene: TRBV29-1; clone size: -; CDR3 DNA: TGCAGCGTAGAGCGGGTACAAGAGACCCAGTACTTC; CDR3 protein: CSVERVQETQYF
D gene: -; J gene: TRBJ2-7; V gene: TRBV28; clone size: -; CDR3 DNA: TGTGCCTCCAGAGGGCCTAGAGAGCAGTACTTC; CDR3 protein: CASRGPREQYF
D gene: TRBD1; J gene: TRBJ2-7; V gene: TRBV6-5; clone size: -; CDR3 DNA: TGTGCCAGCAGACCCGGACAGGCTAGCCCCCATCAGTACTTC; CDR3 protein: CASRPGQASPHQYF
D gene: TRBD1; J gene: TRBJ1-2; V gene: TRBV5-1; clone size: once; CDR3 DNA: TGCGCCAGCAGCTTGGAGGGACAGGGGGCAAATGGCTACACCTTC; CDR3 protein: CASSLEGQGANGYTF
D gene: -; J gene: TRBJ1-6; V gene: TRBV30; clone size: -; CDR3 DNA: TGTGCCTGGAGAATGAATGGGGCAGAATATAATTCACCCCTCCACTTT; CDR3 protein: CAWRMNGAEYNSPLHF
D gene: TRBD2; J gene: TRBJ2-5; V gene: TRBV6-1; clone size: -; CDR3 DNA: TGTGCCAGCAGCGGCCTCATCGGGAGGTTAGAGACCCAGTACTTC; CDR3 protein: CASSGLIGRLETQYF
D gene: -; J gene: TRBJ1-3; V gene: TRBV6-5; clone size: -; CDR3 DNA: TGTGCCAGCAGCGCTGGTCGGCGCTCTGGAAACACCATATATTTT; CDR3 protein: CASSAGRRSGNTIYF
D gene: TRBD1; J gene: TRBJ1-6; V gene: TRBV6-6; clone size: once; CDR3 DNA: TGTGCCAGCTGGAAAACAGGGGGGGATTCACCCCTCCACTTT; CDR3 protein: CASWKTGGDSPLHF
D gene: -; J gene: TRBJ1-3; V gene: TRBV7-2; clone size: once; CDR3 DNA: TGTGCCAGCAGCTTGGGACCGTCCTCTGGAAACACCATATATTTT; CDR3 protein: CASSLGPSSGNTIYF
D gene: -; J gene: TRBJ1-5; V gene: TRBV7-2; clone size: -; CDR3 DNA: TGTGCCAGCAGCTTAGGGGGAGGTAACCAGCCCCAGCATTTT; CDR3 protein: CASSLGGGNQPQHF
D gene: TRBD2; J gene: TRBJ2-7; V gene: TRBV7-2; clone size: -; CDR3 DNA: TGTGCCAGCAGCCCGACTAGCGGGAATGCCTACGAGCAGTACTTC; CDR3 protein: CASSPTSGNAYEQYF